Presented here are 16 T cell receptor beta chains from one specimen sequenced in a study of T-cell memory formation after mild COVID-19. TCRdb reprocessed the 5' RACE reads with MiXCR, giving one entry per CDR3 protein. Of about 130,000 distinct CDR3 sequences in the sample, 20% to 25% were seen once. The sample comprised PBMCs or a T cell subset sorted from them (not recorded which). The receptors derive from an adult woman who had mild COVID-19 (a few samples of this study predate the infection). Cell type and time point are not known.

This clonotype has a handful of counts. The chain recombines TRBV2 with TRBJ2-1; D is unclear. The length of the CDR3 is 16 residues. V shed 6 bases and J shed 5 bases, with 20 bases lying between them. CDR1 SNHLY and CDR2 FYNNEI come from the germline V gene. CDR3 in amino acids: CASSPTSRVGHNEQFF. The CDR3 DNA reads as TGTGCCAGCAGCCCGACCTCTCGGGTCGGACACAATGAGCAGTTCTTC.

The chain has TRBV6-2 or TRBV6-3 and TRBJ1-2, with D tentatively TRBD1 (5 bases). Trimming left V 8 bases short and J 13 bases short, with 26 bases between. Germline CDR1 and CDR2: MNHEY and SVGEGT. The CDR3 is 14 amino acids. In DNA, the CDR3 is TGTGCCAGCGGTCCCTCGACAGCCCTGGTAAGGGGCACCTTC. Protein: CASGPSTALVRGTF.

The chain carries TRBV6-6 and TRBJ1-1, with D unresolved. The CDR3 covers 15 residues. V was trimmed by 0 bases and J by 0 bases, leaving 8 bases between them. Germline V gene data show CDR1 as MNHNY and CDR2 as SVGAGI (reference sequence). The CDR3 DNA is TGTGCCAGCAGTTACTCTACGGCTTTGAACACTGAAGCTTTCTTT. Translated, it gives CASSYSTALNTEAFF.

This sequence joins TRBV4-3 and TRBJ1-2; D remains ambiguous. The V gene's germline CDR1 is LGHNA and CDR2 YSLEER. The CDR3 sequence is 13 residues long. Trimming took 2 bases from V and 5 from J, leaving 9 bases between them. CDR3 sequence (DNA): TGCGCCAGCAGCCAAAAGACGGGGTATGGCTACACCTTC. Translated: CASSQKTGYGYTF.

This clonotype has a handful of counts. The chain links TRBV5-4 to TRBJ2-1; tentatively, D is TRBD1 or TRBD2 (5 bases each). Per the germline V gene, CDR1 is SGHNT and CDR2 is YYREEE (reference sequence). V lost 3 bases and J 9 bases, leaving 13 bases between the germline ends. The CDR3 contains 13 residues. CDR3 protein: CASSYGTGVEQFF. The CDR3 DNA is TGTGCCAGCAGCTATGGGACCGGCGTTGAGCAGTTCTTC.

This chain uses TRBV7-6 with TRBJ2-7; tentatively, D is TRBD1 (6 bases). This CDR3 region has 14 residues. V was pared by 1 base and J by 2 bases, with 9 bases between. CDR1 SGHVS and CDR2 FNYEAQ come from the germline V gene. CDR3 bases: TGTGCCAGCAGCTTAGGACAGGCCCCCTACGAGCAGTACTTC. Protein sequence: CASSLGQAPYEQYF.

The rearrangement links TRBV5-1 to TRBJ1-1, with D tentatively TRBD1 (6 bases). Germline V CDR1 and CDR2: SGHRS, YFSETQ. The CDR3 totals 15 residues. Trimming left V 2 bases short and J 0 bases short, with 11 bases between. CDR3 in DNA: TGCGCCAGCAGCTTTACGGGGGCGGTGAACACTGAAGCTTTCTTT. Its translation: CASSFTGAVNTEAFF.

The chain carries TRBV30 and TRBJ1-1; TRBD1 is a possible D gene (5 bases). The CDR3 is made up of 13 amino acids. The germline CDR1 and CDR2 sequences are GTSNPN and SVGIG (reference sequence). The V and J ends lost 0 bases and 4 bases respectively, with 9 bases between them. The chain's CDR3 is CAWSVLGVTEAFF. CDR3 nucleotides: TGTGCCTGGAGTGTACTGGGGGTCACTGAAGCTTTCTTT.

The chain couples TRBV11-2 to TRBJ1-2; tentative D call: TRBD1 (5 bases). CDR1 and CDR2 (germline): SGHAT, FQNNGV. The CDR3 consists of 14 residues. V was cut by 0 bases and J by 4 bases, with 9 bases left in between. CDR3 bases: TGTGCCAGCAGCTTAGAGGTGGGACTCTATGGCTACACCTTC. The encoded protein is CASSLEVGLYGYTF. The full variable domain, rest sourced from reference TRBV11-2 and TRBJ1-2, is EAGVAQSPRYKIIEKRQSVAFWCNPISGHATLYWYQQILGQGPKLLIQFQNNGVVDDSQLPKDRFSAERLKGVDSTLKIQPAKLEDSAVYLCASSLEVGLYGYTFGSGTRLTVV.

The rearrangement uses TRBV5-1 and TRBJ2-7; D possibly corresponds to TRBD2 (6 bases). This CDR3 is built from 13 residues. Deletions cut 7 bases from V and 4 bases from J, with 15 bases between. Germline V CDR1 and CDR2: SGHRS, YFSETQ. The CDR3 DNA sequence: TGCGCCAGCCGGCCGGGGGAGAGATACGAGCAGTACTTC. Its translation is CASRPGERYEQYF.

The J gene is TRBJ2-7, the V gene TRBV24-1; D may be TRBD1 (6 bases). Germline lookup yields CDR1 KGHDR and CDR2 SFDVKD. The CDR3 has 14 amino acids. V lost 5 bases, J lost 2 bases, and 12 bases lay in between. The CDR3 bases are TGTGCCACCAGTGGCAGGGGAAAGCCCTACGAGCAGTACTTC. Protein sequence: CATSGRGKPYEQYF.

This clonotype was detected only a few times. The V gene is TRBV23-1, the J gene TRBJ2-5; D perhaps matches TRBD1 (6 bases). TRBV23-1 is known as an ORF, though its function is uncertain. This CDR3 contains 14 residues. Between the trimmed V and J ends, which lost 0 bases and 3 bases, there was a span of 8 bases. Here the CDR3 DNA reads TGCGCCAGCAGTCAATCACCAGGGGAAGAGACCCAGTACTTC. Translating gives CASSQSPGEETQYF.

This clonotype was seen a handful of times. V usage is TRBV7-9 and J usage is TRBJ1-2; D is unclear. The ends were cut back, 3 bases at V and 8 bases at J, with 10 bases in the middle. Germline V gene data show CDR1 as SEHNR and CDR2 as FQNEAQ (reference sequence). The CDR3 spans 12 residues. CDR3 sequence (DNA): TGTGCCAGCAGCTTTTGGGAGGAGGGCTACACCTTC. Translated, it gives CASSFWEEGYTF.

V usage is TRBV29-1 and J usage is TRBJ2-1; D is undetermined. Germline-derived CDR1 and CDR2 are SQVTM and ANQGSEA. V gave up 1 base and J gave up 8 bases, with 15 bases separating them. The CDR3 runs 14 residues. DNA for the CDR3: TGCAGCGTTGAAGGGTACTCAGGTAACGATGAGCAGTTCTTC. Translation gives CSVEGYSGNDEQFF.

This clonotype was seen a handful of times. The V gene is TRBV9, the J gene TRBJ1-1; unclear D gene. The ends were cut back, 4 bases at V and 2 bases at J, with 12 bases in the middle. The germline gives CDR1 SGDLS, CDR2 YYNGEE. The CDR3 totals 14 residues. CDR3 sequence (DNA): TGTGCCAGCAGCCCCCGGCCGGGAAACACTGAAGCTTTCTTT. Translating gives CASSPRPGNTEAFF.

This clonotype showed up just a few times. The chain recombines TRBV5-1 with TRBJ2-7, with TRBD1 matching 7 bases. The CDR3 is 15 residues long. Germline values: CDR1 SGHRS, CDR2 YFSETQ. J lost 0 bases, V lost 6 bases, and 9 bases had no gene match. The CDR3 spells CASTTRQGASYEQYF. The CDR3 nucleotides are TGCGCCAGCACAACTAGACAGGGAGCCTCCTACGAGCAGTACTTC.